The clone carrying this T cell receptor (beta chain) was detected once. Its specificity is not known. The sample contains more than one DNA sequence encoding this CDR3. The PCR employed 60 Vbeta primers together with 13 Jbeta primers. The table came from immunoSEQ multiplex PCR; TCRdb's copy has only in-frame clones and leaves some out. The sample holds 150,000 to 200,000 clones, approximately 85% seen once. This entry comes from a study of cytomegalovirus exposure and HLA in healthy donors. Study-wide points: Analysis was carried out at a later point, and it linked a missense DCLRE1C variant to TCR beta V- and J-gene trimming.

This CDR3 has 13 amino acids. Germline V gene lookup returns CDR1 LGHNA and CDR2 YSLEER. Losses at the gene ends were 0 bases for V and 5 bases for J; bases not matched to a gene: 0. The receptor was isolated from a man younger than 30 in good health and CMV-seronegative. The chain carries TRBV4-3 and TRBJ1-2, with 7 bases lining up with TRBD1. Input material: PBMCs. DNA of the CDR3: TGCGCCAGCAGCCAAGACAGGGGGTATGGCTACACCTTC. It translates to CASSQDRGYGYTF.